Below are 12 T cell receptor beta chains sequenced from a single sample in a study of human T cells and chemical hapten exposure. One entry per CDR3 protein results from TCRdb running MiXCR on the RACE reads. The sample records around 120,000 distinct CDR3 sequences, roughly an eighth being singletons. Time point in this sample: patch test 1, 2 weeks after DPC sensitization. Treatment here: therapeutic diphenylcyclopropenone sensitization with weekly scalp DPC. This specimen consisted of whole blood, obtained in connection with sensitization to the hapten diphenylcyclopropenone (DPC). These receptors all come from a woman in her 50s with alopecia areata. Some clones in this sample may be carry-over from other donors' samples.

This clonotype was counted a few times. The chain uses TRBV21-1 and TRBJ2-1. TRBV21-1 is a pseudogene segment. The CDR3 covers 17 residues. The CDR3 region is CASSKSLGRISYNEQFF. DNA for the CDR3: TGTGCCAGCAGCAAGAGCTTAGGACGGATTTCCTACAATGAGCAGTTCTTC.

Written as DNA, the CDR3 is TGTGCCAGCAGCTTATTGAGCAGGGCTGACTATAATTCACCCCTCCACTTT. Protein product: CASSLLSRADYNSPLHF. The chain recombines TRBV7-6 with TRBJ1-6; tentatively, D is TRBD1 (5 bases). V was cut by 2 bases and J by 3 bases, with 14 bases left in between. The V gene's germline CDR1 is SGHVS and CDR2 FNYEAQ. This CDR3 region has 17 residues. Full variable domain (outside the CDR3, taken from reference TRBV7-6 and TRBJ1-6): GAGVSQSPRYKVTKRGQDVALRCDPISGHVSLYWYRQALGQGPEFLTYFNYEAQQDKSGLPNDRFSAERPEGSISTLTIQRTEQRDSAMYRCASSLLSRADYNSPLHFGNGTRLTVT.

This rearrangement joins TRBV7-7 to TRBJ2-5; D may match TRBD1 or TRBD2 (6 bases each). Germline V gene sequence: CDR1 SSHAT, CDR2 FNYEAQ (reference sequence). Trimming took off 5 bases at V and 2 bases at J, with 12 bases between the two ends. The length of the CDR3 is 14 residues. The DNA for the CDR3 is TGTGCCAGCAGCCGCGGGACAACACAAGAGACCCAGTACTTC. This codes for CASSRGTTQETQYF. Using reference TRBV7-7 and TRBJ2-5 for the parts outside the CDR3, the full variable domain is GAGVSQSPRYKVTKRGQDVTLRCDPISSHATLYWYQQALGQGPEFLTYFNYEAQPDKSGLPSDRFSAERPEGSISTLTIQRTEQRDSAMYRCASSRGTTQETQYFGPGTRLLVL.

This clonotype occurred a few times. V gene TRBV15 combines with J gene TRBJ1-4; 7 positions match TRBD1. Germline CDR1 reads LNHNV; CDR2 reads YYDKDF (reference sequence). V gave up 9 bases and J gave up 5 bases; unmatched junction bases: 12. The CDR3 runs 15 residues. CDR3 bases: TGTGCCACTTTTGAATCCGGGACAGTCAATGAAAAACTGTTTTTT. Protein product: CATFESGTVNEKLFF.

This clonotype was seen only a few times. Here the CDR3 reads CASSLASGGGTDTQYF. In DNA, the CDR3 is TGTGCCAGCAGCTTAGCTAGCGGGGGGGGCACAGATACGCAGTATTTT. The chain couples TRBV7-2 to TRBJ2-3; 11 nucleotides align to TRBD2. Looked up from germline, CDR1 is SGHTA and CDR2 is FQGNSA. The ends lost 0 bases at V and 1 base at J; junction bases unmatched: 0. The CDR3 consists of 16 residues. The full variable domain, its missing parts supplied by reference TRBV7-2 and TRBJ2-3, is GAGVSQSPSNKVTEKGKDVELRCDPISGHTALYWYRQSLGQGLEFLIYFQGNSAPDKSGLPSDRFSAERTGGSVSTLTIQRTQQEDSAVYLCASSLASGGGTDTQYFGPGTRLTVL.

This clonotype appeared many times. The chain has TRBV7-2 and TRBJ1-1; D may be TRBD1 (6 bases). The length of the CDR3 is 16 residues. Germline CDR1 is SGHTA and CDR2 is FQGNSA. V was trimmed by 2 bases and J by 6 bases, leaving 19 bases between them. CDR3 DNA sequence: TGTGCCAGCAGCTTATTGGATCCCAGCAGGGGCCCTGAAGCTTTCTTT. Its protein is CASSLLDPSRGPEAFF. Variable domain in full (rest from reference TRBV7-2 and TRBJ1-1): GAGVSQSPSNKVTEKGKDVELRCDPISGHTALYWYRQSLGQGLEFLIYFQGNSAPDKSGLPSDRFSAERTGGSVSTLTIQRTQQEDSAVYLCASSLLDPSRGPEAFFGQGTRLTVV.

This clonotype was seen ten or more times. The V call is TRBV7-8, the J call TRBJ1-1; D is ambiguous. V lost 1 base to trimming and J lost 1 base, with 4 bases between them. CDR3 length: 13 residues. Per the germline V gene, CDR1 is SGHVS and CDR2 is FQNEAQ. CDR3 sequence: CASSLDPNTEAFF. The CDR3 DNA is TGTGCCAGCAGCTTAGACCCGAACACTGAAGCTTTCTTT. The whole variable domain, remainder taken from reference TRBV7-8 and TRBJ1-1, is GAGVSQSPRYKVAKRGQDVALRCDPISGHVSLFWYQQALGQGPEFLTYFQNEAQLDKSGLPSDRFFAERPEGSVSTLKIQRTQQEDSAVYLCASSLDPNTEAFFGQGTRLTVV.

This clonotype has ten or more counts. The rearrangement uses TRBV5-1 and TRBJ2-1; 8 bases fit TRBD2. Germline V gives CDR1 SGHRS, CDR2 YFSETQ. V was pared by 0 bases and J by 5 bases, with 7 bases of the junction left unmatched. The CDR3 covers 16 residues. Here the CDR3 DNA reads TGCGCCAGCAGCTTGGAGGGTAGCGGGGTGAACAATGAGCAGTTCTTC. It translates to CASSLEGSGVNNEQFF.

Many counts were recorded for this clonotype. The chain employs TRBV4-2 and TRBJ2-2; 10 bases are shared with TRBD2. Trimming cost V 1 base and J 1 base; bases outside gene matches: 9. From germline, CDR1 is LGHNA and CDR2 YNFKEQ. The CDR3 consists of 19 residues. As DNA, the CDR3 is TGTGCCAGCAGCCAAGTTAAGCGGGGGGGCCGGTGGAACACCGGGGAGCTGTTTTTT. Its protein product is CASSQVKRGGRWNTGELFF.

This clonotype was counted ten times or more. J is TRBJ2-1 and V is TRBV21-1. TRBV21-1 is a recognized pseudogene. This CDR3 is built from 10 residues. The CDR3 region is CASSPNEQFF. The CDR3 bases are TGTGCCAGCAGCCCCAATGAGCAGTTCTTC.

This clonotype appeared many times. The chain combines TRBV12-3 or TRBV12-4 with TRBJ1-1, with D possibly being TRBD1 (5 bases). The V end lost 0 bases, the J end lost 4 bases, and 9 bases lay between the germline ends. This CDR3 is 14 amino acids long. The CDR3, as DNA: TGTGCCAGCAGTTTAGCGGTTGGGGGCACTGAAGCTTTCTTT. Protein: CASSLAVGGTEAFF.

This clonotype was observed once. Being one base from a much bigger clone, this may be a read error. The V and J genes are TRBV6-6 and TRBJ1-1; D gene unclear. The CDR3 consists of 13 residues. Trimming left V 3 bases short and J 11 bases short, with 16 bases between. Germline V gene sequence: CDR1 MNHNY, CDR2 SVGAGI (reference sequence). CDR3 in amino acids: CASSYEPGIQAFF. CDR3 sequence (DNA): TGTGCCAGCAGTTATGAACCAGGAATCCAGGCTTTCTTT.